This is a list of T cell receptor beta chains from one sample in a study of cytomegalovirus exposure and HLA in healthy donors. Assay used: immunoSEQ multiplex PCR; TCRdb lists only in-frame clones, some missing. Here the sample spans 85,000 to 100,000 clones, 64% being singletons. Sequenced input: PBMCs. The receptors come from a man between 60 and 70 years old in good health and CMV-seronegative. Each CDR3 is given with its conserved first and last residue. D genes are given only for firm matches.

D: .; J: TRBJ2-5; V: TRBV7-2; DNA: TGTGCCAGCAGCGGCGGGAAGCAAGAGACCCAGTACTTC; CDR3: CASSGGKQETQYF
D: .; J: TRBJ1-4; V: TRBV6-6; DNA: TGTGCCAGCAGTTCGGGGGGGACCGGTAATGAAAAACTGTTTTTT; CDR3: CASSSGGTGNEKLFF
D: TRBD2; J: TRBJ2-5; V: TRBV10-1; DNA: TGCGCCAGCAGCCGGACTAGCGGGGAGACCCAGTACTTC; CDR3: CASSRTSGETQYF
D: .; J: TRBJ2-7; V: TRBV28; DNA: TGTGCCAGCAGTTTATTCCAGGGGGGTTCCTACGAGCAGTACTTC; CDR3: CASSLFQGGSYEQYF
D: .; J: TRBJ2-2; V: TRBV6-1; DNA: TGTGCCAGCAACTGGGCAGCTTTGAACACCGGGGAGCTGTTTTTT; CDR3: CASNWAALNTGELFF
D: TRBD2; J: TRBJ2-2; V: TRBV5-4; DNA: TGTGCCAGCAGCTTCGGGACTAGCGGAGGGGGCACCGGGGAGCTGTTTTTT; CDR3: CASSFGTSGGGTGELFF
D: .; J: TRBJ1-3; V: TRBV5-4; DNA: TGTGCCAGCAGCTTTCGCCTTGAGGGCGTAACTGGAAACACCATATATTTT; CDR3: CASSFRLEGVTGNTIYF
D: .; J: TRBJ1-2; V: TRBV7-2; DNA: TGTGCCAGCAGCTTAGATAATGGGGGGGTCGGCTATGGCTACACCTTC; CDR3: CASSLDNGGVGYGYTF
D: TRBD1; J: TRBJ2-7; V: TRBV7-6; DNA: TGTGCCAGCAGCCAGGCGACAGGGGATTCCTACGAGCAGTACTTC; CDR3: CASSQATGDSYEQYF
D: .; J: TRBJ2-5; V: TRBV18; DNA: TGTGCCAGCTCATTTTCCCCGGGAGAAGAGACCCAGTACTTC; CDR3: CASSFSPGEETQYF
D: .; J: TRBJ2-7; V: TRBV30; DNA: TGTGCCTGGAGTGTAAGGCATAGCGGGCAGTACTTC; CDR3: CAWSVRHSGQYF
D: .; J: TRBJ2-3; V: TRBV5-5; DNA: TGTGCCAGCAGCTTGGGGGCCTTGGATACGCAGTATTTT; CDR3: CASSLGALDTQYF
D: TRBD2; J: TRBJ2-5; V: TRBV11-3; DNA: TGTGCCACTAAGCGGGGCCAAGAGACCCAGTACTTC; CDR3: CATKRGQETQYF
D: .; J: TRBJ1-3; V: TRBV19; DNA: TGTGCCAGTAGCGAGGGGGTCTCAGGAAACACCATATATTTT; CDR3: CASSEGVSGNTIYF
D: TRBD2; J: TRBJ2-3; V: TRBV10-3; DNA: TGTGCCATCAGTGAACAGGGACTAGGACTGGATACGCAGTATTTT; CDR3: CAISEQGLGLDTQYF
D: .; J: TRBJ1-1; V: TRBV6-1; DNA: TGTGCCAGCAAGGAGATCAGAAACACTGAAGCTTTCTTT; CDR3: CASKEIRNTEAFF
D: .; J: TRBJ2-2; V: TRBV6-9; DNA: TGTGCCAGCAGCCCTGACAGAAACACCGGGGAGCTGTTTTTT; CDR3: CASSPDRNTGELFF